The 16 T cell receptor beta chains reported below all come from one sample, sequenced in a study of cytomegalovirus exposure and HLA in healthy donors. PCR involved 60 Vbeta and 13 Jbeta primers. Assay used: immunoSEQ multiplex PCR; TCRdb lists only in-frame clones, some missing. The top ten hold around 3.4% of the sample, which has roughly 200,000 clones, around four fifths seen once. Sequenced material: PBMCs. These receptors all come from a woman aged 60 to 75 in good health and CMV-seropositive.

The gene calls are TRBV30 and TRBJ1-5; D not certain. This CDR3 contains 14 residues. CDR1 is GTSNPN and CDR2 is SVGIG in the germline V gene (reference sequence). V was cut by 3 bases and J by 3 bases, with 12 bases left in between. The CDR3: CAWRGRQSNQPQHF. The DNA of the CDR3 is TGTGCCTGGAGGGGCAGGCAGTCCAATCAGCCCCAGCATTTT.

In this sample, this clone turned up a few times. This sequence joins TRBV19 and TRBJ1-5; 10 bases are shared with TRBD1. The germline CDR1 and CDR2 sequences are LNHDA and SQIVND (reference sequence). CDR3 size: 15 residues. The V gene end was trimmed by 8 bases and the J gene end by 2 bases; junction bases not matched to a gene: 6. CDR3 nucleotides: TGTGCCAGTCGAGACAGGGGGCCTGGCAATCAGCCCCAGCATTTT. Protein sequence: CASRDRGPGNQPQHF.

The chain joins TRBV6-5 to TRBJ1-1, with no clear D. There are 14 residues in the CDR3. The V gene lost 2 bases and the J gene lost 0 bases, with 7 bases spanning the gap. Per germline, CDR1 MNHEY and CDR2 SVGAGI. CDR3 region: CASSYDWLNTEAFF. Written as DNA, the CDR3 is TGTGCCAGCAGTTACGACTGGTTGAACACTGAAGCTTTCTTT.

The J gene is TRBJ2-7, the V gene TRBV18, with 7 bases identical to TRBD1. CDR1 and CDR2 from the germline V gene are KGHSH and LQKENI. Trimming cost V 0 bases and J 3 bases; bases outside gene matches: 5. The CDR3 runs to 15 residues. CDR3 protein: CASSPPSRGFYEQYF. DNA of the CDR3: TGTGCCAGCTCACCACCTTCCAGGGGGTTCTACGAGCAGTACTTC.

For this clone: Other DNA sequences within the sample encode an identical CDR3. The J gene is TRBJ1-1, the V gene TRBV28, with D perhaps matching TRBD1 (5 bases). The length of the CDR3 is 14 residues. V was shortened by 4 bases and J by 1 base, with 10 bases between the two germline ends. Germline values: CDR1 MDHEN, CDR2 SYDVKM. CDR3 sequence: CASSSRGGNTEAFF. CDR3 DNA: TGTGCCAGCAGTTCGCGGGGGGGGAACACTGAAGCTTTCTTT.

The rearrangement joins TRBV27 to TRBJ2-7; D is undetermined. The length of the CDR3 is 14 residues. The V end lost 6 bases, the J end lost 0 bases, and 12 bases lay between the germline ends. Germline V lookup: CDR1 MNHEY, CDR2 SMNVEV (reference sequence). The CDR3 reads CASSRDMSSYEQYF. CDR3 DNA: TGTGCCAGCAGCCGCGACATGAGCTCCTACGAGCAGTACTTC.

This clone was recorded once. J is TRBJ2-7 and V is TRBV27; D is unclear. The CDR3 length is 15 residues. V lost 5 bases and J 0 bases, leaving 14 bases between the germline ends. Germline V CDR1 and CDR2: MNHEY, SMNVEV (reference sequence). CDR3 sequence (DNA): TGTGCCAGCAGTCAAGGTTATACGGGCTCCTACGAGCAGTACTTC. It yields the protein CASSQGYTGSYEQYF.

The gene calls are TRBV10-3 and TRBJ1-5, with D perhaps matching TRBD1 (6 bases). The V gene's germline CDR1 is ENHRY and CDR2 SYGVKD. The CDR3 is 12 amino acids. V lost 10 bases, J lost 5 bases, and 12 bases lay in between. The CDR3 DNA reads TGTGCCACCCGACAGGCCGATCAGCCCCAGCATTTT. This translates into CATRQADQPQHF.

This rearrangement joins TRBV27 to TRBJ2-7; perhaps TRBD1 as D (5 bases). Trimming shortened V by 3 bases and J by 1 base, and 13 bases separated the two germline ends. The CDR3 runs to 15 residues. The germline CDR1 and CDR2 sequences are MNHEY and SMNVEV (reference sequence). CDR3 amino acids: CASSFGQGISYEQYF. The CDR3, as DNA: TGTGCCAGCAGTTTCGGTCAGGGAATTTCCTACGAGCAGTACTTC.

The rearrangement uses TRBV11-3 and TRBJ2-7, with TRBD1 matching over 9 bases. The CDR3 contains 13 residues. The V segment lost 5 bases and the J segment 9 bases; nucleotides outside the gene matches: 8. Germline assignment: CDR1 SGHNT and CDR2 YENEEA. CDR3 loop: CASSEQTGGAQYF. The CDR3 nucleotides are TGTGCCAGCAGCGAGCAAACAGGGGGCGCGCAGTACTTC.

The chain links TRBV2 to TRBJ1-1, with TRBD1 matching 9 bases. CDR3 length equals 15 residues. From germline, CDR1 is SNHLY and CDR2 FYNNEI. V was clipped by 6 bases and J by 3 bases; unmatched bases: 8. The DNA for the CDR3 is TGTGCCAGCAGCGAACAGGGGGCGCGGGACACTGAAGCTTTCTTT. Protein: CASSEQGARDTEAFF.

The genes are TRBV19 and TRBJ2-7; tentatively, D is TRBD1 (6 bases). This CDR3 has 16 amino acids. Looked up from germline, CDR1 is LNHDA and CDR2 is SQIVND (reference sequence). The V and J ends lost 4 bases and 0 bases respectively, with 16 bases between them. CDR3 in DNA: TGTGCCAGTAGTAACCCCGGACAGTCCAGCTCCTACGAGCAGTACTTC. It is translated as CASSNPGQSSSYEQYF.

This clone was counted a single time. At one end the junction does not follow the germline gene, possibly because of a read error. The genes are TRBV7-9 and TRBJ2-3; 9 nucleotides match TRBD2. CDR1 SEHNR and CDR2 FQNEAQ come from the germline V gene (reference sequence). The CDR3 spans 16 residues. CDR3 nucleotide sequence: TGTGCCAGCAGCTTAGGCGCTAGCGGGACCACAGATGCGCAGTATTTT. It yields the protein CASSLGASGTTDAQYF.

The chain joins TRBV19 to TRBJ1-2; a possible D gene is TRBD1 (6 bases). The CDR3 runs to 16 residues. Trimming stripped 3 bases from V and 7 bases from J, with 21 bases between. Germline V gene sequence: CDR1 LNHDA, CDR2 SQIVND (reference sequence). The CDR3 DNA sequence: TGTGCCAGTAGTATCCCTGGGACCCAGGGGCTAGTTGGCTACACCTTC. It codes for CASSIPGTQGLVGYTF.

This clone was seen more than once but under ten times. The V call is TRBV10-3, the J call TRBJ2-3; TRBD1 agrees at 7 bases. This CDR3 has 15 amino acids. V was pared by 6 bases and J by 1 base, with 7 bases of the junction left unmatched. Germline V gives CDR1 ENHRY, CDR2 SYGVKD. The CDR3 DNA reads TGTGCCATCAGAAGGGGACAGAGTGGCACAGATACGCAGTATTTT. It translates to CAIRRGQSGTDTQYF.

In this sample, this clone turned up a few times. The chain is built from TRBV2 and TRBJ1-1; 9 bases are a match to TRBD1. Germline V gene lookup returns CDR1 SNHLY and CDR2 FYNNEI. The V segment lost 6 bases and the J segment 5 bases; nucleotides outside the gene matches: 4. The CDR3 covers 13 residues. The CDR3 sequence: CASRRTGETEAFF. CDR3 sequence (DNA): TGTGCCAGCAGACGGACAGGGGAAACTGAAGCTTTCTTT.